These T cell receptor beta chains were read from a single sample in a study of beta chain features in type 1 diabetes. Assay: immunoSEQ multiplex PCR; the TCRdb copy retains only in-frame clones and omits some. Counted here are about 900,000 clones, roughly 15% occurring once; the ten biggest clones make up 0.02% to 0.03%. The sample taken for sequencing was naive CD4+ T cells from blood. Receptors were obtained from a woman between 18 and 29 years old in good health. Each CDR3 is given with its conserved first and last residue. The D gene is left open where the match is weak. Size values are once, few and many counts, or a class for expanded clones, and some rows have none.

once	15	NA	TRBV11-2	TRBJ2-3	CASSLPSGRSDTQYF	TGTGCCAGCAGCTTACCCAGTGGGCGCTCCGATACGCAGTATTTT
NA	18	TRBD1	TRBV6-1	TRBJ1-1	CASSGGTGGKGFYTEAFF	TGTGCCAGCAGTGGAGGGACAGGCGGAAAGGGTTTCTACACTGAAGCTTTCTTT
NA	16	NA	TRBV10-1	TRBJ1-3	CASSESIGTSGNTIYF	TGCGCCAGCAGTGAGTCCATCGGGACATCTGGAAACACCATATATTTT
NA	14	NA	TRBV28	TRBJ2-1	CASSLKQGGNEQFF	TGTGCCAGCAGTTTAAAACAGGGTGGGAATGAGCAGTTCTTC
NA	12	NA	TRBV4-1	TRBJ2-1	CASSQEYNEQFF	TGCGCCAGCAGCCAAGAATACAATGAGCAGTTCTTC
NA	16	NA	TRBV5-6	TRBJ2-7	CASSLDQTGNYYEQYF	TGTGCCAGCAGCTTGGACCAGACAGGCAACTACTACGAGCAGTACTTC
few	15	TRBD2	TRBV5-1	TRBJ2-1	CASSPRGGAYNEQFF	TGCGCCAGCAGCCCTCGCGGGGGGGCCTACAATGAGCAGTTCTTC
NA	14	NA	TRBV13	TRBJ1-1	CASSFSYRITEAFF	TGTGCCAGCAGCTTTTCGTACAGAATCACTGAAGCTTTCTTT
few	12	NA	TRBV7-9	TRBJ2-7	CASSSMAYEQYF	TGTGCCAGCAGCTCAATGGCCTACGAGCAGTACTTC
few	15	NA	TRBV9	TRBJ2-3	CASSVRDTNTDTQYF	TGTGCCAGCAGCGTCCGGGACACAAACACAGATACGCAGTATTTT
NA	13	NA	TRBV10-2	TRBJ2-1	CASSESVAGEQFF	TGCGCCAGCAGTGAGTCAGTAGCAGGGGAGCAGTTCTTC
few	18	TRBD2	TRBV29-1	TRBJ2-1	CSGARLAGGPRGYNEQFF	TGCAGCGGCGCGAGACTAGCGGGAGGCCCACGGGGGTACAATGAGCAGTTCTTC
NA	12	NA	TRBV11-2	TRBJ1-2	CASSPGNYGYTF	TGTGCCAGCAGCCCCGGTAACTATGGCTACACCTTC
few	16	TRBD1	TRBV4-3	TRBJ1-1	CASSQDLNRGGTEAFF	TGCGCCAGCAGCCAAGATTTGAACAGGGGAGGTACTGAAGCTTTCTTT
NA	15	TRBD1	TRBV6-6	TRBJ2-5	CASSYPRQGQEAQYF	TGTGCCAGCAGTTACCCACGACAGGGACAAGAGGCCCAGTACTTC
few	18	NA	TRBV6-1	TRBJ2-3	CASSVSFVGQVYLDTQYF	TGTGCCAGCAGTGTCTCGTTCGTTGGGCAGGTCTATTTAGATACGCAGTATTTT